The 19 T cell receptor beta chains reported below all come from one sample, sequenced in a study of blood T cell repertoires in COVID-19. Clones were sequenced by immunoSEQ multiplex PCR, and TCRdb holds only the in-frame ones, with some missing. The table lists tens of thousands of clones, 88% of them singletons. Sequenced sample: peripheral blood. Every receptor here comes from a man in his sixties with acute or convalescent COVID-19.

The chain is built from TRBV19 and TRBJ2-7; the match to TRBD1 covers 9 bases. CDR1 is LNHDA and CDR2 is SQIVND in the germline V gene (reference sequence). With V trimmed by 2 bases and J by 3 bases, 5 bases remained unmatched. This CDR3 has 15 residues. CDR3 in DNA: TGTGCCAGTAGTATACGTACAGGGGGCTACTACGAGCAGTACTTC. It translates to CASSIRTGGYYEQYF. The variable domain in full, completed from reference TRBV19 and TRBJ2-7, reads DGGITQSPKYLFRKEGQNVTLSCEQNLNHDAMYWYRQDPGQGLRLIYYSQIVNDFQKGDIAEGYSVSREKKESFPLTVTSAQKNPTAFYLCASSIRTGGYYEQYFGPGTRLTVT.

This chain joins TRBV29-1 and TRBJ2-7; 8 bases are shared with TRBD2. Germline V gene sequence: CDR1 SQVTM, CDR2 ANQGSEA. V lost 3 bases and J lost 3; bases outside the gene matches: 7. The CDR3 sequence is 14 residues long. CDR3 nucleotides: TGCAGCGTTGATGGAGGCGGGAGGAGCTACGAGCAGTACTTC. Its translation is CSVDGGGRSYEQYF.

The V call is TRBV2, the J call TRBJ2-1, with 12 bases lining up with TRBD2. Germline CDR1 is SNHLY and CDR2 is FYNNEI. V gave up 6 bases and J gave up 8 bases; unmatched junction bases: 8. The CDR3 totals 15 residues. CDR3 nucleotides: TGTGCCAGCAGATACGGGACTAGCGGGCCCCATGAGCAGTTCTTC. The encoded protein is CASRYGTSGPHEQFF. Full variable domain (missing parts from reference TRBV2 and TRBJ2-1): EPEVTQTPSHQVTQMGQEVILRCVPISNHLYFYWYRQILGQKVEFLVSFYNNEISEKSEIFDDQFSVERPDGSNFTLKIRSTKLEDSAMYFCASRYGTSGPHEQFFGPGTRLTVL.

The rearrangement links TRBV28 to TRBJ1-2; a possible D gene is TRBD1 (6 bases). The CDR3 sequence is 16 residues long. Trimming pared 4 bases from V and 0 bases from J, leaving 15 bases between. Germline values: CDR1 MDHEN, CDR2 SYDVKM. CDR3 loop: CASSSRQGKSNYGYTF. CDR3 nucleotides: TGTGCCAGCAGTTCTCGTCAGGGGAAGTCTAACTATGGCTACACCTTC.

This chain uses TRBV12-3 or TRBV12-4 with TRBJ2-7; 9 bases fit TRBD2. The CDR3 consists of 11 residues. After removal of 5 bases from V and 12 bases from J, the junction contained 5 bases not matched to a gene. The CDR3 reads CASSLGLAPYF. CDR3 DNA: TGTGCCAGCAGTCTAGGACTAGCGCCGTACTTC.

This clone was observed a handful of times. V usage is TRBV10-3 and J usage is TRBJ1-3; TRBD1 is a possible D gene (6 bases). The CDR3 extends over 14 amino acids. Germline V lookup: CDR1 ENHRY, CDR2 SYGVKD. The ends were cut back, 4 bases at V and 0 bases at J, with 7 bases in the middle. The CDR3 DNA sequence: TGTGCCATCAGTGGGACAGTCTCTGGAAACACCATATATTTT. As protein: CAISGTVSGNTIYF.

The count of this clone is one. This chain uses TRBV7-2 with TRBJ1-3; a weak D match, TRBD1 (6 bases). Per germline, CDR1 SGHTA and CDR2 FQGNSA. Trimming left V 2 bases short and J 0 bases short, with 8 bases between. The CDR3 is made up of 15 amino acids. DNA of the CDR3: TGTGCCAGCAGCTTATGGGGGCCCTCTGGAAACACCATATATTTT. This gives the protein CASSLWGPSGNTIYF.

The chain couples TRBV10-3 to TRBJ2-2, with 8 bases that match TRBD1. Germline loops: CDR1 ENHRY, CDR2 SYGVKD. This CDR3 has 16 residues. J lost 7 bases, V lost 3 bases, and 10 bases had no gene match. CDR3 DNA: TGTGCCATCAGTGACCCCGGACAGGGTCTGAACGGGGAGCTGTTTTTT. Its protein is CAISDPGQGLNGELFF.

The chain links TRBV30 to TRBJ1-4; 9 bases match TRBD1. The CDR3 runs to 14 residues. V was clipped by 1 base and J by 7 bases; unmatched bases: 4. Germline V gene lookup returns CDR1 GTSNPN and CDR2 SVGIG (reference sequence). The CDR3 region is CAWSAGTGREKLFF. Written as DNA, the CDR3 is TGTGCCTGGAGTGCCGGGACAGGGCGTGAAAAACTGTTTTTT.

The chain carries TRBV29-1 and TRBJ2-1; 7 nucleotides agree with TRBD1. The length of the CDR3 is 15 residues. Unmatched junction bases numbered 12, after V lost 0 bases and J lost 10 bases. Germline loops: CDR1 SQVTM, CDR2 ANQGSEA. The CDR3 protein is CSVEDLRGLRGEQFF. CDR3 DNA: TGCAGCGTTGAAGATCTTCGCGGACTCAGGGGGGAGCAGTTCTTC.

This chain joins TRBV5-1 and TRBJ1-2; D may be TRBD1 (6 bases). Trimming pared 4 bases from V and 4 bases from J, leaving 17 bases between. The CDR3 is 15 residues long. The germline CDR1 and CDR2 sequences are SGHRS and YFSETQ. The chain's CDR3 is CASSPPRDTSYGYTF. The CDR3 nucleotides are TGCGCCAGCAGCCCACCCAGGGACACCTCCTATGGCTACACCTTC.

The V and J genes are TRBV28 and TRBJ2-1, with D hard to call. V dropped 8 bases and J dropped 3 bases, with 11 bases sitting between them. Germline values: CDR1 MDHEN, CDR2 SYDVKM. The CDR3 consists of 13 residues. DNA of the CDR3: TGTGCCAGCCAACGCGAACTCTACAATGAGCAGTTCTTC. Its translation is CASQRELYNEQFF.

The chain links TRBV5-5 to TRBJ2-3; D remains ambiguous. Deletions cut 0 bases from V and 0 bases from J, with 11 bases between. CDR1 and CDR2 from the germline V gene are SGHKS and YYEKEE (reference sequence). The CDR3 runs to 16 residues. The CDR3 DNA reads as TGTGCCAGCAGCTTGGCACACACGGAGAGCACAGATACGCAGTATTTT. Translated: CASSLAHTESTDTQYF. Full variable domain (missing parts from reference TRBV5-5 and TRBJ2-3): DAGVTQSPTHLIKTRGQQVTLRCSPISGHKSVSWYQQVLGQGPQFIFQYYEKEERGRGNFPDRFSARQFPNYSSELNVNALLLGDSALYLCASSLAHTESTDTQYFGPGTRLTVL.

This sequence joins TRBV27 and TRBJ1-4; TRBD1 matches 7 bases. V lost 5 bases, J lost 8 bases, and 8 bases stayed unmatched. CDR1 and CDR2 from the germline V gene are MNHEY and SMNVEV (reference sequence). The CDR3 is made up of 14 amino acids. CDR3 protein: CASSRRDRREKLFF. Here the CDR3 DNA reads TGTGCCAGCAGTCGCCGGGACAGAAGAGAAAAACTGTTTTTT.

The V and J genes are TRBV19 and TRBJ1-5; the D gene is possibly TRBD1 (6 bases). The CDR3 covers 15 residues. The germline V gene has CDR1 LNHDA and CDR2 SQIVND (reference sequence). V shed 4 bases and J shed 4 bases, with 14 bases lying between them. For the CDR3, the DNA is TGTGCCAGTAGTAACAGGGCCTTTGGTAATCAGCCCCAGCATTTT. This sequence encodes CASSNRAFGNQPQHF. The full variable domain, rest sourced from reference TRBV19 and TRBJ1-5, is DGGITQSPKYLFRKEGQNVTLSCEQNLNHDAMYWYRQDPGQGLRLIYYSQIVNDFQKGDIAEGYSVSREKKESFPLTVTSAQKNPTAFYLCASSNRAFGNQPQHFGDGTRLSIL.

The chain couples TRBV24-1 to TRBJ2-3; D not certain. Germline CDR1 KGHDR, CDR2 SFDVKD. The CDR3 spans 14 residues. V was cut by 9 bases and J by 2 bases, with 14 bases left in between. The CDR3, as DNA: TGTGCCACCGCGGCGACCAGCTACACAGATACGCAGTATTTT. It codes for CATAATSYTDTQYF.

CDR3 protein: CASSLEYGGLGSRVTDTQYF. CDR3 coding DNA: TGCGCCAGCAGCTTGGAGTATGGGGGGTTAGGGTCTCGGGTCACAGATACGCAGTATTTT. The rearrangement links TRBV5-1 to TRBJ2-3, with D possibly matching TRBD2 (6 bases). The V gene's germline CDR1 is SGHRS and CDR2 YFSETQ. V was trimmed by 0 bases and J by 2 bases, leaving 25 bases between them. The CDR3 has 20 residues.

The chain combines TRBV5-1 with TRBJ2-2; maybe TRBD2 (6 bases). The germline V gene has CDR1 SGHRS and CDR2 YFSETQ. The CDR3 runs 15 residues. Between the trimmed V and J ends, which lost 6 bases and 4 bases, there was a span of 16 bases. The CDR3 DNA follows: TGCGCCAGCAATTTTGGCGGGGCAGGCACCGGGGAGCTGTTTTTT. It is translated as CASNFGGAGTGELFF.

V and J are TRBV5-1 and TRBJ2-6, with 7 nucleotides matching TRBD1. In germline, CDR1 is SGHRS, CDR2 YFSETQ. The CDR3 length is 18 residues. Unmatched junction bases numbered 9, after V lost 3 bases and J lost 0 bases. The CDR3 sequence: CASSSAGTALSGANVLTF. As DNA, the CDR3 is TGCGCCAGCAGCTCGGCCGGGACAGCCCTCTCTGGGGCCAACGTCCTGACTTTC. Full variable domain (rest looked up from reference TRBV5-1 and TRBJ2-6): KAGVTQTPRYLIKTRGQQVTLSCSPISGHRSVSWYQQTPGQGLQFLFEYFSETQRNKGNFPGRFSGRQFSNSRSEMNVSTLELGDSALYLCASSSAGTALSGANVLTFGAGSRLTVL.